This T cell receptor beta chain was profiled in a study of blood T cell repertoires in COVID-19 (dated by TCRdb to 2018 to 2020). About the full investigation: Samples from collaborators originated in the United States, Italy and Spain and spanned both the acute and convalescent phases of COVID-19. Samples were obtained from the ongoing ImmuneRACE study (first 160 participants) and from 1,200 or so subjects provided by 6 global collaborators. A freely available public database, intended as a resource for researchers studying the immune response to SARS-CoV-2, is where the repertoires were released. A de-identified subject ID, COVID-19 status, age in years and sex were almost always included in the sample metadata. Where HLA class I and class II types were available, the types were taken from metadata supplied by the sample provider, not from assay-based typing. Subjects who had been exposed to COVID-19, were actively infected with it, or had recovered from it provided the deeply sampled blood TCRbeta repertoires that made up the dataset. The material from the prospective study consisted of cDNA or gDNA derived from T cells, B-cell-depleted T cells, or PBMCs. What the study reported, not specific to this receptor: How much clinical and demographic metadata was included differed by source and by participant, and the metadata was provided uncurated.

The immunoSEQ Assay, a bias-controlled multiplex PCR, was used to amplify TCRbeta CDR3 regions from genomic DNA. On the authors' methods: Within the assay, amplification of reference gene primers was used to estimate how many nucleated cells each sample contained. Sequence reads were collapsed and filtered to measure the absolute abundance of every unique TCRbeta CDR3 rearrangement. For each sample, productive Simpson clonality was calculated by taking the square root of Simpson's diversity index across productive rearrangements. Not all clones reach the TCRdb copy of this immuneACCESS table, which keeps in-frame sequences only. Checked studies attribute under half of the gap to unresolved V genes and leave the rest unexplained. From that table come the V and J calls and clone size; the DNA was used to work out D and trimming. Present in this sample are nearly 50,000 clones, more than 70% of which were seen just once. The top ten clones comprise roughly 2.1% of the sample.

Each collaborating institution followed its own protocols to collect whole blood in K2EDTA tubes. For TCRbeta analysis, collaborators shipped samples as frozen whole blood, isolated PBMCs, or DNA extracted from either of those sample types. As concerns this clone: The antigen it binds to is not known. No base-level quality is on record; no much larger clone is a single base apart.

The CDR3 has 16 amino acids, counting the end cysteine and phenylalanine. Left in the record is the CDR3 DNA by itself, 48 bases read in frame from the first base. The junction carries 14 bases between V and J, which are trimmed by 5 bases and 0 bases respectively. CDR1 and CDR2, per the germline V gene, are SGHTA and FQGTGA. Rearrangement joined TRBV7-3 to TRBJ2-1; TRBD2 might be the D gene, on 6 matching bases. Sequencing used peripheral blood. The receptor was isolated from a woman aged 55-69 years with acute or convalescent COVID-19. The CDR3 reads CASSLPGLPSYNEQFF. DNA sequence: TGTGCCAGCAGCCTCCCGGGACTCCCCTCCTACAATGAGCAGTTCTTC.